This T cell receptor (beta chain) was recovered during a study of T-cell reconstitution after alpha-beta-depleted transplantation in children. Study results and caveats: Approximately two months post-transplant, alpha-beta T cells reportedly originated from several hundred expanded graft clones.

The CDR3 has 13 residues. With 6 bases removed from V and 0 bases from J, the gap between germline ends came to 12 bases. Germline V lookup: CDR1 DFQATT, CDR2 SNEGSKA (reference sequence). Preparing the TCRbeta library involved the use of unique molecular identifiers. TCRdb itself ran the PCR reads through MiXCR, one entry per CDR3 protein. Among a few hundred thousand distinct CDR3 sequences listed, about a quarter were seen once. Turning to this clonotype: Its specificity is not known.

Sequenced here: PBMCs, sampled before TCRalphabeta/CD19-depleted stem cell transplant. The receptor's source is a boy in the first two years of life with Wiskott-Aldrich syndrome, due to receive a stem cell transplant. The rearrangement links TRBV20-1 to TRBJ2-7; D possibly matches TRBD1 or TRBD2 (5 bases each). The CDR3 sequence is CSARDASSYEQYF. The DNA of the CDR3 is TGCAGTGCAAGGGACGCGAGCTCCTACGAGCAGTACTTC.